What follows is one T cell receptor beta chain and its context. Its antigen target is currently unknown. Per-nucleotide qualities are absent, and no much larger clonotype sits a single base away. This specimen belongs to a study of OX40 agonist ivuxolimab in advanced cancers. Broadly, across the study: The costimulatory receptor OX40 (CD134) was targeted by ivuxolimab, a fully human IgG2 agonistic monoclonal antibody. Intravenous ivuxolimab was administered to patients every 2 weeks at six dose levels: 0.01, 0.1, 0.3, 1.5, 3 and 10 mg/kg. Of the roughly 51 patients in dose escalation, 19 had hepatocellular carcinoma, some 15 had melanoma, 9 had renal cell carcinoma and 9 had head and neck cancer. Prior anti-PD-1, anti-PD-L1 or anti-CTLA-4 therapy was permitted, and checkpoint inhibitors had been received by less than 45% of dose-escalation patients. The paper covers the monotherapy dose-escalation part of the phase I ivuxolimab trial, which included N ≈ 57 patients. Peripheral TCRbeta sequencing aimed to test whether ivuxolimab altered TCR sequence diversity and caused clonal T-cell expansion. Three dose-escalation patients achieved partial responses, one with hepatocellular carcinoma and two with cutaneous melanoma. The dose-escalation cohort was 82.7% male with a mean age of approximately 60 years, ranging from roughly 20 to 80.

General conclusions and limits of the study: Antigen specificity was not determined for the clonally expanded peripheral T cells. In the 0.1-3.0 mg/kg groups, partial responders were among the patients with the lowest normalized peripheral clonal expansion, particularly in CD8+ T cells. At doses of 0.1 to 3.0 mg/kg, clonal expansion of both CD4+ and CD8+ T cells in blood was seen between baseline and week 6. Low levels of normalized T-cell clonal expansion were also shown by some nonresponding patients. After ivuxolimab, more expanded clones were found on average in CD8+ T cells than in CD4+ T cells.

The germline V gene (reference sequence) specifies GTSNPN as CDR1 and SVGIG as CDR2. V gives up 2 bases and J gives up 7 bases, and the segment between their germline ends measures 9 bases. From its cysteine to its phenylalanine, the CDR3 spans 13 amino acids. Only CDR3 DNA remains: 39 bases, in frame from the first base. Genomic DNA was isolated from the sorted cells so that the TCRbeta CDR3 region could be sequenced. TCRbeta CDR3 regions were sequenced using the immunoSEQ Assay. TCRdb holds this immuneACCESS table with in-frame rearrangements only. Some clones are missing; in checked studies, unresolved V genes explain under half, and the rest has no known cause. The sample data list roughly 79,000 clones, and about 84% of these were observed just once. The ten top clones hold roughly 0.53% of the sample. Patients with a history of autoimmune disease or receiving systemic immunosuppression were excluded from the trial. In every dose cohort, peripheral blood was drawn for TCR sequencing at baseline, cycle 4 day 1, and cycle 7 day 1. Samples were obtained from an open-label, multicenter, first-in-human phase I dose-escalation trial of ivuxolimab. Adults with locally advanced or metastatic melanoma, renal cell, hepatocellular, or head and neck squamous cell carcinoma were enrolled in the trial. Before TCR sequencing, CD4+ T cells and CD8+ T cells were sorted from peripheral blood as separate populations.

This clonotype was obtained from an adult with an advanced solid tumor such as melanoma, head and neck, liver or kidney cancer. The V and J genes are TRBV30 and TRBJ1-6; the D gene is not confidently resolved. The specimen comprised CD4+ or CD8+ T cells sorted from blood, sampled in a trial of the OX40 agonist ivuxolimab. The base sequence is TGTGCCTGGAGTTTCGAGGGAAATTCACCCCTCCACTTT. Protein translation: CAWSFEGNSPLHF.